This T cell receptor (beta chain) was sequenced in a study of blood T cell repertoires in COVID-19 (dated by TCRdb to the early 2020s). A note on the overall study: Samples from collaborators originated in the United States, Italy and Spain and spanned both the acute and convalescent phases of COVID-19. The material from the prospective study consisted of cDNA or gDNA derived from T cells, B-cell-depleted T cells, or PBMCs. The dataset comprised deeply sampled blood TCRbeta repertoires from subjects exposed to, actively infected with, or recovered from COVID-19. The repertoires were released in a freely available public database meant as a resource for research on the immune response to SARS-CoV-2. The samples were drawn from the first 160 participants of the ongoing ImmuneRACE study and from 950 to 1,500 subjects provided by 6 global collaborators. Sample metadata almost always included a de-identified subject ID, COVID-19 status, age in years and sex. Where available, HLA class I and class II types were taken from metadata supplied by the sample provider and were not determined by assay-based typing. General study outcomes and caveats: The amount of clinical and demographic metadata varied by source and participant and was provided uncurated.

TCRbeta CDR3 regions were amplified from genomic DNA using the immunoSEQ Assay, a bias-controlled multiplex PCR. The source study handled its data this way. Within the assay, amplification of reference gene primers was used to estimate how many nucleated cells each sample contained. Sequence reads were collapsed and filtered to measure the absolute abundance of every unique TCRbeta CDR3 rearrangement. Productive Simpson clonality was computed per sample as the square root of Simpson's diversity index over productive rearrangements. TCRdb stores this immuneACCESS table with in-frame sequences only. Part of the clones is absent; in the studies checked, under half of the shortfall reflects unresolved V genes, and no reason is known for the rest. The D gene and trimming were derived from the DNA, and the V and J assignments and clone size from that table. This sample gives tens of thousands of clones in total; approximately 89% of them show up just once. 2% to 3% of the sample lies in the top ten.

Remarks on this clone: Its antigen specificity is not known. It has no much larger one-base neighbor in the sample; base qualities were not kept.

The CDR3, cysteine through phenylalanine, is 16 amino acids long. Only the CDR3 DNA stays, 48 bases, in frame from base 1. The germline V gene provides CDR1 KGHDR and CDR2 SFDVKD. Here V drops 5 bases and J drops 3 bases, and the junction holds 9 bases not matched to any gene. Each collaborating institution followed its own protocols to collect whole blood in K2EDTA tubes. For TCRbeta analysis, collaborators shipped samples in one of three forms: frozen whole blood, isolated PBMCs, or DNA extracted from either of those sample types. The chain is encoded by TRBV24-1 joined to TRBJ2-5, with 9 bases aligning to TRBD2. The sequence came from a man aged 50-60 years with acute or convalescent COVID-19. The sequencing input was peripheral blood. Here the CDR3 is given as CATSGPREGPEETQYF. The DNA sequence is as follows: TGTGCCACCAGTGGCCCGCGGGAGGGGCCCGAAGAGACCCAGTACTTC.